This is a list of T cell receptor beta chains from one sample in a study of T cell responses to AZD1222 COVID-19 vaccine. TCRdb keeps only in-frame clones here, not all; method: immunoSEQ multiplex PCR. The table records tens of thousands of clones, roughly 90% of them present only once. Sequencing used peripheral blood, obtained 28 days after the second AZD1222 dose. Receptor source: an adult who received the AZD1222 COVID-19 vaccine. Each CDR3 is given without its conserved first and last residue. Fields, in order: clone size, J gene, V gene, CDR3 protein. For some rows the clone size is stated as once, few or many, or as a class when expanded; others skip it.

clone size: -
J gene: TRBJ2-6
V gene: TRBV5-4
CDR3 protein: ASSGLGGQANVLT

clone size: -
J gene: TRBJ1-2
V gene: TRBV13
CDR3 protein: ASSLGQGAGYGYT

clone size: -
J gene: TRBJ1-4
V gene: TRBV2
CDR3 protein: ASSMQGQGNEKLF

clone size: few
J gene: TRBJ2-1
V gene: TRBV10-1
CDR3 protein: ASSDGRINEQF

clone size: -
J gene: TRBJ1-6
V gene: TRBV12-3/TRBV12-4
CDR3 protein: ASSSRLSPLH

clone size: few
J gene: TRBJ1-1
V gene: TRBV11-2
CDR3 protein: ASSLSRGPEAF

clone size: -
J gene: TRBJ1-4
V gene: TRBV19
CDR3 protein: ASSTPVGRNEKLF

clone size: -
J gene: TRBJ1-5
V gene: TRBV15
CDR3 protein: ATSRDYPGAGTQPQH

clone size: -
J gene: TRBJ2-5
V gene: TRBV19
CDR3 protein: ASSRASRETQY

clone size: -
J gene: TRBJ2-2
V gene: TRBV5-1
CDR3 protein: ASSVADSGELF